This T cell receptor beta chain was identified in a study of blood T cell repertoires in COVID-19. Seattle cases were enrolled at active infection and followed longitudinally. TCRdb keeps only in-frame clones here, not all; method: immunoSEQ multiplex PCR. In the table there are around 360,000 clones, roughly 86% of which are singletons. CDR3 length equals 14 residues. The V gene end was trimmed by 4 bases and the J gene end by 3 bases; junction bases not matched to a gene: 3. In germline, CDR1 is SGHRS, CDR2 YFSETQ. The rearrangement joins TRBV5-1 to TRBJ2-1, with 8 bases fitting TRBD1. The receptor was isolated from a woman aged 25 to 39 with COVID-19, enrolled during active disease. Sequences were obtained from peripheral blood. The CDR3 protein is CASSQTGVYNEQFF. The CDR3 DNA sequence: TGCGCCAGCAGCCAGACAGGGGTCTACAATGAGCAGTTCTTC.